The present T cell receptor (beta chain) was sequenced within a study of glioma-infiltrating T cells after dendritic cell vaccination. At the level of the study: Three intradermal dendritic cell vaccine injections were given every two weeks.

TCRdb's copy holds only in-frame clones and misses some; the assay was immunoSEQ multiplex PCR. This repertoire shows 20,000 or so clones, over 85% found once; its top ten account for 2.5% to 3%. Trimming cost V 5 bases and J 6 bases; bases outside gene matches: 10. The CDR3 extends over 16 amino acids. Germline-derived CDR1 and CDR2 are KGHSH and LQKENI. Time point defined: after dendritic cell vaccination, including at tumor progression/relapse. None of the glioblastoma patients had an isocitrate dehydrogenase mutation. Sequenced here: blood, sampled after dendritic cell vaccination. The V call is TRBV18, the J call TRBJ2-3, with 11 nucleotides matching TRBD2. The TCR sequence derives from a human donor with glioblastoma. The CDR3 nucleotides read TGTGCCAGCTCAGCACGACTAGCGGGGAGCGGGGATACGCAGTATTTT. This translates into CASSARLAGSGDTQYF.